This T cell receptor beta chain was sequenced for a study of T cell repertoires in cytomegalovirus infection. Each CDR3 protein is one row after TCRdb ran MiXCR on the reads. The sample holds under 200,000 distinct CDR3 sequences; approximately 21% are singletons and the top ten take roughly 25%. V dropped 1 base and J dropped 2 bases, with 8 bases sitting between them. Germline values: CDR1 SGHTA, CDR2 FQGNSA. This CDR3 has 15 residues. Points on this clonotype: Its antigen is undetermined.

Sequencing used CD8+ T cells from cultured PBMCs, obtained from culture after CMV antigen stimulation. This chain connects TRBV7-2 to TRBJ1-4; no definite D call. The clonotype comes from a human donor in good health (CMV status not recorded). Some clones in this sample may be carry-over from other donors' samples. The CDR3 reads CASSLGHATNEKLFF. In nucleotides, the CDR3 is TGTGCCAGCAGCTTAGGGCACGCCACTAATGAAAAACTGTTTTTT.